Listed here is a single T cell receptor beta chain. Antigen unknown. Every bit of the isolated RNA underwent reverse transcription, so sequencing read expressed TCRB transcripts. The repertoire was sequenced with immunoSEQ multiplex PCR; TCRdb's copy has only in-frame clones and lacks some. Counted here are around 250,000 clones, 14% occurring once; the ten biggest clones make up around 0.026%. These data are taken from a study of beta chain features in type 1 diabetes. Study summary: In age, gender and cell yields, patients were similar to healthy donors.

Points from the study as a whole: For Type 1 diabetes patients, all four CD4+ subsets carried TCRB CDR3s that were moderately but significantly shorter. Researchers could not determine here whether HLA type influences TCRB rearrangement.

This clonotype was sampled from a woman aged 40-49 years in good health. The sample consisted of naive CD4+ T cells from blood.

The CDR3 reads CASSIAGTTFYGYTF. In nucleotides, the CDR3 is TGTGCCAGTAGTATAGCGGGGACAACCTTTTATGGCTACACCTTC. The rearrangement uses TRBV19 and TRBJ1-2, with D perhaps matching TRBD1 (6 bases). Trimming took off 1 base at V and 5 bases at J, with 14 bases between the two ends. CDR1 and CDR2 (germline): LNHDA, SQIVND (reference sequence). There are 15 residues in the CDR3. The variable domain in full, with the rest retrieved from reference TRBV19 and TRBJ1-2, is DGGITQSPKYLFRKEGQNVTLSCEQNLNHDAMYWYRQDPGQGLRLIYYSQIVNDFQKGDIAEGYSVSREKKESFPLTVTSAQKNPTAFYLCASSIAGTTFYGYTFGSGTRLTVV.